The sequence of this T cell receptor beta chain was determined in a study of cytomegalovirus exposure and HLA in healthy donors. Overall study: In an early release, HLA-typed donors contributed approximately 82 million unique TCR sequences.

Regarding this clone: Its target is not known.

The germline V and J ends were trimmed by 3 bases and 1 base, with 5 bases remaining between them. CDR3 length equals 13 residues. CDR1 and CDR2 from the germline V gene are SGHTA and FQGTGA. Primers for the PCR totalled 60 Vbeta and 13 Jbeta. The data were produced by immunoSEQ multiplex PCR, yet TCRdb's version contains in-frame clones alone and is incomplete. The sample contains fewer than 200,000 clones, less than 90% of which appear only once. Study findings and constraints: Excluded: some indistinguishable V segments such as TRBV6-2 and TRBV6-3.

The specimen sequenced was PBMCs. The V and J genes are TRBV7-3 and TRBJ2-3; D unclear. The sequence was collected from a woman in her 50s in good health and CMV-seropositive. CDR3 sequence reads: CASSFFGTDTQYF. The CDR3 DNA reads as TGTGCCAGCAGCTTTTTCGGCACAGATACGCAGTATTTT. Based on the CDR3 plus reference TRBV7-3 and TRBJ2-3, the full variable domain is GAGVSQTPSNKVTEKGKYVELRCDPISGHTALYWYRQSLGQGPEFLIYFQGTGAADDSGLPNDRFFAVRPEGSVSTLKIQRTERGDSAVYLCASSFFGTDTQYFGPGTRLTVL.